A selection of T cell receptor beta chains follows, all from one sample in a study of blood T cells in healthy people across ages. TCRdb fed the 5' RACE reads into MiXCR, producing one record per CDR3 protein. The sample lists almost 300,000 distinct CDR3 sequences; about 25% were seen once. Sequenced: blood. The source of these receptors is a woman in her sixties or seventies in good health. Each CDR3 is given with its conserved first and last residue. Fields, in order: clone size, J gene, V gene, CDR3 length, D gene, CDR3 protein, CDR3 DNA. D genes are given only for firm matches. Not all rows give a size; the values are once, few, many and, for expanded clones, a class.

>-|TRBJ2-5|TRBV14|16|-
CASSQSLATRSETQYF
TGTGCCAGCAGCCAATCGCTAGCAACCCGATCGGAGACCCAGTACTTC
>-|TRBJ1-1|TRBV7-2|12|-
CASTRGGFEAFF
TGTGCCAGTACACGGGGGGGGTTTGAAGCTTTCTTT
>few|TRBJ1-6|TRBV28|15|-
CASTIPAAYNSPLHF
TGTGCCAGCACCATTCCAGCGGCGTATAATTCACCCCTCCACTTT
>few|TRBJ2-1|TRBV3-1|16|TRBD2
CASSPPSGRANNEQFF
TGTGCCAGCAGCCCACCTAGCGGGAGGGCCAACAATGAGCAGTTCTTC
>-|TRBJ1-2|TRBV5-1|15|TRBD1
CASSLQGALSYGYTF
TGCGCCAGCAGCTTACAGGGGGCGCTGAGCTATGGCTACACCTTC
>-|TRBJ2-1|TRBV6-1|15|-
CASSTTSKRGNEQFF
TGTGCCAGCAGTACAACTAGCAAACGGGGCAATGAGCAGTTCTTC
>-|TRBJ1-5|TRBV7-2|15|-
CASSLGESLNQPQHF
TGTGCCAGCAGCTTAGGAGAGTCCCTCAATCAGCCCCAGCATTTT
>few|TRBJ2-5|TRBV10-3|19|TRBD2
CAISDQGTSGEPSQETQYF
TGTGCCATCAGTGATCAAGGGACTAGCGGAGAGCCCTCCCAAGAGACCCAGTACTTC
>-|TRBJ2-7|TRBV20-1|13|-
CSARLGNSYEQYF
TGCAGTGCTAGATTAGGGAACTCCTACGAGCAGTACTTC
>few|TRBJ2-4|TRBV20-1|15|TRBD2
CSASPSGLAKNIQYF
TGCAGTGCTAGTCCTAGCGGTCTAGCCAAAAACATTCAGTACTTC
>-|TRBJ1-6|TRBV15|16|TRBD1
CATSSAHRGYNSPLHF
TGTGCCACCAGCAGTGCGCACAGGGGCTATAATTCACCCCTCCACTTT
>-|TRBJ2-4|TRBV28|14|-
CASAAGHAKNIQYF
TGTGCCAGCGCGGCGGGGCACGCCAAAAACATTCAGTACTTC
>-|TRBJ1-1|TRBV7-9|13|TRBD1
CASSTTGVTEAFF
TGTGCCAGCAGTACAACAGGGGTCACTGAAGCTTTCTTT
>-|TRBJ2-7|TRBV20-1|13|TRBD2
CSVDGLADLEQYF
TGCAGTGTAGACGGTCTAGCGGACCTCGAGCAGTACTTC
>few|TRBJ2-5|TRBV24-1|14|-
CATSKGDWVETQYF
TGTGCCACCAGTAAGGGTGATTGGGTGGAGACCCAGTACTTC
>-|TRBJ1-2|TRBV3-1|14|-
CASSQDRRAYGYTF
TGTGCCAGCAGCCAAGACCGGCGCGCCTATGGCTACACCTTC
>few|TRBJ1-5|TRBV6-2/TRBV6-3|13|-
CASSPDTRRPQHF
TGTGCCAGCAGCCCGGACACCCGTAGACCCCAGCATTTT
>few|TRBJ1-6|TRBV7-9|18|-
CASSPGPLRSSYNSPLHF
TGTGCCAGCAGCCCGGGACCCCTCCGGAGCTCCTATAATTCACCCCTCCACTTT
>-|TRBJ2-3|TRBV29-1|11|-
CSVPSGDTQYF
TGCAGCGTTCCTTCGGGGGATACGCAGTATTTT
>-|TRBJ2-1|TRBV2|14|-
CASSEGYPYNEQFF
TGTGCCAGCAGTGAGGGATATCCATACAATGAGCAGTTCTTC
>few|TRBJ2-1|TRBV19|13|-
CASSPRGYNEQFF
TGTGCCAGTAGCCCTAGGGGGTACAATGAGCAGTTCTTC
>few|TRBJ2-1|TRBV5-1|20|TRBD2
CASSLGGTSASPLGYNEQFF
TGCGCCAGCAGCTTGGGAGGGACTAGCGCGAGCCCCCTCGGATACAATGAGCAGTTCTTC
>-|TRBJ2-7|TRBV7-2|16|TRBD2
CASSLAGAGGAYEQYF
TGTGCCAGCAGCTTAGCCGGAGCGGGAGGAGCCTACGAGCAGTACTTC
>-|TRBJ2-5|TRBV10-3|13|-
CAIRDSPLETQYF
TGTGCCATCAGGGACTCTCCTTTAGAGACCCAGTACTTC
>few|TRBJ2-1|TRBV5-6|15|-
CASSSSTRQYDEQFF
TGTGCCAGCAGCTCGTCGACTAGGCAGTACGATGAGCAGTTCTTC
>few|TRBJ2-6|TRBV24-1|13|-
CATESSGANVLTF
TGTGCCACCGAGAGCTCTGGGGCCAACGTCCTGACTTTC
>few|TRBJ2-3|TRBV29-1|13|-
CSVADSGLGPQYF
TGCAGCGTTGCTGACTCCGGGCTCGGGCCGCAGTATTTT
>few|TRBJ1-4|TRBV29-1|14|TRBD1
CSVGGGGVNEKLFF
TGCAGCGTTGGAGGAGGGGGCGTTAATGAAAAACTGTTTTTT
>few|TRBJ1-2|TRBV3-1|14|-
CASSQLQGSDGYTF
TGTGCCAGCAGCCAACTTCAGGGATCAGATGGCTACACCTTC
>few|TRBJ2-1|TRBV27|13|TRBD2
CASRSTSGNEQFF
TGTGCCAGTCGCTCGACTAGCGGGAATGAGCAGTTCTTC
>-|TRBJ2-4|TRBV3-1|16|-
CASSPSLALAKNIQYF
TGTGCCAGCAGCCCTAGCCTAGCGCTAGCCAAAAACATTCAGTACTTC
>-|TRBJ1-2|TRBV6-2/TRBV6-3|11|-
CASADNYGYTF
TGTGCCAGCGCAGATAACTATGGCTACACCTTC
>-|TRBJ2-1|TRBV6-2/TRBV6-3|14|TRBD2
CASSIAGDYNEQFF
TGTGCCAGCTCTATAGCGGGAGACTACAATGAGCAGTTCTTC
>-|TRBJ2-1|TRBV29-1|11|-
CSGEILSEQFF
TGCAGCGGAGAGATTCTCAGTGAGCAGTTCTTC